These 28 T cell receptor beta chains came from one sample sequenced in a study of T cells in Graves' hyperthyroidism and ophthalmopathy (dated by TCRdb to the late 2010s). Library creation used multiplex PCR. Instrument on record: Illumina HiSeq 2000. The TCR beta CDR3 regions were amplified from the RNA transcripts. For the first round of RT-PCR on the TCR CDR3, the HTBI primer set was used together with the Qiagen OneStep RT-PCR kit. TCRdb redid the processing of the public reads, applying fastp at Q25 and MiXCR, and retained in-frame beta chains. Each entry is one CDR3 protein sequence, shown with its most common DNA and genes. This sample holds 750,000 to 950,000 distinct CDR3 sequences; 38% were observed only once. The ten largest clones represent about 8.9% of the sample. The specimen sequenced was blood. These TCRs come from a man younger than 35 with Graves' hyperthyroidism.

With respect to this clonotype: One end of the junction varies from germline; a read error may be responsible. The chain links TRBV5-1 to TRBJ2-5; D unclear. Germline assignment: CDR1 SGHRS and CDR2 YFSETQ. The CDR3 loop spans 12 amino acids. As DNA, the CDR3 is TGTGCCAGCAGCTTAGGATTGGAGATCCAGTACTTC. Translation gives CASSLGLEIQYF.

Many counts were recorded for this clonotype. The V gene is TRBV19, the J gene TRBJ1-5; the D is unclear. Trimming cost V 3 bases and J 7 bases, with 19 bases left between them. Germline CDR1 reads LNHDA; CDR2 reads SQIVND (reference sequence). The CDR3 extends over 16 amino acids. The CDR3 here is CASSMGWERSGQPQHF. The DNA for the CDR3 is TGTGCCAGTAGTATGGGGTGGGAAAGGAGTGGCCAGCCCCAGCATTTT. The complete variable domain, with remaining parts taken from reference TRBV19 and TRBJ1-5, reads DGGITQSPKYLFRKEGQNVTLSCEQNLNHDAMYWYRQDPGQGLRLIYYSQIVNDFQKGDIAEGYSVSREKKESFPLTVTSAQKNPTAFYLCASSMGWERSGQPQHFGDGTRLSIL.

CDR3 nucleotides: TGTGCCAGCAGTCCTCAGGGGACGGCCGGGGAGCTGTTTTTT. Its translation is CASSPQGTAGELFF. This chain connects TRBV7-9 to TRBJ2-2, with D tentatively TRBD1 (6 bases). The CDR3 sequence is 14 residues long. Deletions cut 6 bases from V and 6 bases from J, with 14 bases between. Looked up from germline, CDR1 is SEHNR and CDR2 is FQNEAQ (reference sequence).

This clonotype was observed a few times. V usage is TRBV5-4 and J usage is TRBJ2-7; perhaps TRBD1 as D (6 bases). Per germline, CDR1 SGHNT and CDR2 YYREEE (reference sequence). The V end lost 9 bases, the J end lost 5 bases, and 24 bases lay between the germline ends. The CDR3 has 15 amino acids. The CDR3 nucleotides read TGTGCCACCTCAGGTTGGGGGCCCAAGGTGGACGAGCAGTACTTC. Its protein product is CATSGWGPKVDEQYF.

The J gene is TRBJ2-7, the V gene TRBV7-2; no reliable D call. Germline CDR1 reads SGHTA; CDR2 reads FQGNSA. The CDR3 sequence is 13 residues long. Trimming pared 3 bases from V and 2 bases from J, leaving 8 bases between. CDR3 DNA sequence: TGTGCCAGCAGCTTTGGCGCCACCTACGAGCAGTACTTC. Encoded protein: CASSFGATYEQYF.

The table lists this clonotype with many counts. This sequence joins TRBV29-1 and TRBJ2-2; 7 nucleotides match TRBD2. Trimming at V came to 1 base and at J to 1 base, leaving 3 bases not matched to a gene. Germline-derived CDR1 and CDR2 are SQVTM and ANQGSEA. The CDR3 consists of 15 residues. The CDR3 bases are TGCAGCGTTGAAGGCAAGCGGGAGAACACCGGGGAGCTGTTTTTT. Its protein product is CSVEGKRENTGELFF.

This clonotype was counted many times. The CDR3 DNA is TGTGCCAGTAGTTTGGGACAGGTCTATGGCAATCAGCCCCAGCATTTT. As protein: CASSLGQVYGNQPQHF. This chain links TRBV19 with TRBJ1-5, with TRBD1 matching 8 bases. After removal of 5 bases from V and 2 bases from J, the junction contained 8 bases not matched to a gene. CDR1 is LNHDA and CDR2 is SQIVND in the germline V gene (reference sequence). The CDR3 covers 16 residues. Using reference TRBV19 and TRBJ1-5 for the parts outside the CDR3, the full variable domain is DGGITQSPKYLFRKEGQNVTLSCEQNLNHDAMYWYRQDPGQGLRLIYYSQIVNDFQKGDIAEGYSVSREKKESFPLTVTSAQKNPTAFYLCASSLGQVYGNQPQHFGDGTRLSIL.

CDR3 protein: CASSPTPGQGYTF. DNA for the CDR3: TGTGCCAGCAGCCCTACACCGGGACAGGGCTACACCTTC. The chain joins TRBV7-9 to TRBJ1-2; 7 nucleotides align to TRBD1. The ends lost 5 bases at V and 8 bases at J; junction bases unmatched: 8. CDR3 size: 13 residues. Germline CDR1 is SEHNR and CDR2 is FQNEAQ (reference sequence). The whole variable domain, remainder taken from reference TRBV7-9 and TRBJ1-2, is DTGVSQNPRHKITKRGQNVTFRCDPISEHNRLYWYRQTLGQGPEFLTYFQNEAQLEKSRLLSDRFSAERPKGSFSTLEIQRTEQGDSAMYLCASSPTPGQGYTFGSGTRLTVV.

This clonotype has just a few counts. CDR3 DNA sequence: TGTGCCAGTAGCCGGGGTTGGGGAGAGACCCAGTACTTC. It encodes CASSRGWGETQYF. The chain recombines TRBV19 with TRBJ2-5, with D tentatively TRBD2 (5 bases). The CDR3 sequence is 13 residues long. Germline CDR1 reads LNHDA; CDR2 reads SQIVND (reference sequence). V lost 6 bases and J 4 bases, leaving 12 bases between the germline ends.

The table lists this clonotype with many counts. The rearrangement links TRBV24-1 to TRBJ1-5; D not certain. The CDR3 runs 17 residues. CDR1 is KGHDR, CDR2 SFDVKD, per germline. V lost 2 bases and J lost 0, with 13 bases in between. For the CDR3, the DNA is TGTGCCACCAGTGATTATGGCGGCCGATATAGCAATCAGCCCCAGCATTTT. Protein sequence: CATSDYGGRYSNQPQHF.

The CDR3 loop reads CASPGTGGRETQYF. The CDR3 region has the DNA TGTGCCAGCCCCGGGACAGGGGGCCGAGAGACCCAGTACTTC. The rearrangement joins TRBV7-9 to TRBJ2-5; TRBD1 matches at 12 bases. The CDR3 has 14 amino acids. Germline V gives CDR1 SEHNR, CDR2 FQNEAQ (reference sequence). V was clipped by 8 bases and J by 4 bases; unmatched bases: 5. Together with reference TRBV7-9 and TRBJ2-5, the CDR3 gives the full variable domain: DTGVSQNPRHKITKRGQNVTFRCDPISEHNRLYWYRQTLGQGPEFLTYFQNEAQLEKSRLLSDRFSAERPKGSFSTLEIQRTEQGDSAMYLCASPGTGGRETQYFGPGTRLLVL.

The table lists this clonotype with a few counts. This chain joins TRBV12-3 or TRBV12-4 and TRBJ1-6; unclear D gene. This CDR3 comprises 13 residues. V dropped 2 bases and J dropped 6 bases, with 5 bases sitting between them. CDR3 loop: CASSLLVNSPLHF. In DNA, the CDR3 is TGTGCCAGCAGTTTATTAGTTAATTCACCCCTCCACTTT.

This clonotype was picked up many times. The chain has TRBV7-9 and TRBJ1-4; 7 bases line up with TRBD1. CDR1 and CDR2 (germline): SEHNR, FQNEAQ (reference sequence). V trimming: 7 bases; J trimming: 6 bases; junction bases outside the gene matches: 8. The CDR3 has 14 amino acids. The chain's CDR3 is CASNFRTGDEKLFF. The CDR3 DNA is TGTGCCAGCAACTTTCGCACAGGGGATGAAAAACTGTTTTTT.

This clonotype was counted at least ten times. The rearrangement uses TRBV12-3 or TRBV12-4 and TRBJ1-1; 7 bases match TRBD1. Germline trimming cut 6 bases from V and 7 bases from J; bases unmatched to any gene: 11. There are 14 residues in the CDR3. The CDR3 bases are TGTGCCAGCAGGAGACAGGGTCGATATGATGAAGCTTTCTTT. It codes for CASRRQGRYDEAFF.

The chain has TRBV5-1 and TRBJ1-2; D uncertain. Trimming took 0 bases from V and 8 from J, leaving 11 bases between them. Germline CDR1 reads SGHRS; CDR2 reads YFSETQ. The length of the CDR3 is 13 residues. The CDR3 DNA reads TGCGCCAGCAGCTTGGGGCAAAGCGACGGCTACACCTTC. This codes for CASSLGQSDGYTF.

This clonotype has only a few counts. The rearrangement uses TRBV2 and TRBJ2-5; D perhaps matches TRBD1 (6 bases). The CDR3 is 14 residues long. Per germline, CDR1 SNHLY and CDR2 FYNNEI. The V and J ends lost 2 bases and 5 bases respectively, with 12 bases between them. The CDR3 reads CASSENRVEETQYF. The CDR3 region has the DNA TGTGCCAGCAGTGAAAACAGGGTAGAGGAGACCCAGTACTTC.

This clonotype was seen many times. The CDR3: CASSQGSLYGYTF. CDR3 nucleotides: TGTGCCAGCAGCCAAGGCAGCCTCTATGGCTACACCTTC. The V gene is TRBV11-3, the J gene TRBJ1-2; D is undetermined. The CDR3 spans 13 residues. Germline V CDR1 and CDR2: SGHNT, YENEEA. Trimming left V 5 bases short and J 4 bases short, with 11 bases between.

V usage is TRBV2 and J usage is TRBJ2-3, with a weak D call TRBD1 (5 bases). V was cut by 7 bases and J by 0 bases, with 17 bases left in between. From germline, CDR1 is SNHLY and CDR2 FYNNEI. CDR3 size: 16 residues. The CDR3 nucleotides read TGTGCCAGCAAGGATAAAGGGGCAGATAGCACAGATACGCAGTATTTT. This sequence encodes CASKDKGADSTDTQYF.

The CDR3: CASSPRTLYEQYF. The CDR3 DNA reads TGTGCCAGCAGTCCCAGGACTCTCTACGAGCAGTACTTC. The chain is built from TRBV12-3 or TRBV12-4 and TRBJ2-7; perhaps TRBD2 as D (5 bases). V shed 5 bases and J shed 3 bases, with 11 bases lying between them. The CDR3 runs to 13 residues.

Remarks on this clonotype: Just one base apart from a much larger clone, this may be a read error. The V gene is TRBV2, the J gene TRBJ1-1; D ambiguous. The CDR3 sequence is 13 residues long. CDR1 and CDR2 from the germline V gene are SNHLY and FYNNEI. CDR3 loop: CASSASERTDAFF. The DNA of the CDR3 is TGTGCCAGCAGTGCGTCAGAGAGGACTGACGCTTTCTTT.

The chain has TRBV5-1 and TRBJ1-1; TRBD1 matches 9 bases. V was clipped by 2 bases and J by 8 bases; unmatched bases: 7. The CDR3 runs 14 residues. Germline V gene lookup returns CDR1 SGHRS and CDR2 YFSETQ. CDR3 protein: CASSLQGASGEAFF. The CDR3 DNA is TGCGCCAGCAGCTTACAGGGGGCTTCTGGCGAAGCTTTCTTT.

This clonotype appeared a few times. The J gene is TRBJ1-4, the V gene TRBV9; 7 bases map to TRBD1. The trim removed 5 bases at V and 5 bases at J, leaving 3 bases unmatched. The CDR3 is made up of 13 amino acids. In germline, CDR1 is SGDLS, CDR2 YYNGEE. The DNA for the CDR3 is TGTGCCAGCAGGGTGGACAGGAATGAAAAACTGTTTTTT. It specifies CASRVDRNEKLFF.

The table lists this clonotype with many counts. This rearrangement joins TRBV9 to TRBJ1-1; D not resolved. The length of the CDR3 is 13 residues. Per the germline V gene, CDR1 is SGDLS and CDR2 is YYNGEE. V was cut by 0 bases and J by 5 bases, with 8 bases left in between. The CDR3 DNA is TGTGCCAGCAGCGTAGATCTGGGAACTGAAGCTTTCTTT. It translates to CASSVDLGTEAFF.

Ten or more counts support this clonotype. The chain couples TRBV19 to TRBJ1-5; TRBD1 is a possible D gene (5 bases). V was trimmed by 3 bases and J by 7 bases, leaving 13 bases between them. Per germline, CDR1 LNHDA and CDR2 SQIVND (reference sequence). The CDR3 loop spans 14 amino acids. The CDR3 region is CASSIGGAGQPQHF. CDR3 bases: TGTGCCAGTAGTATCGGAGGGGCAGGACAGCCCCAGCATTTT.

The DNA for the CDR3 is TGTGCCAGCAGCCAAGATTGGAGCATCGGCAATCAGCCCCAGCATTTT. Protein sequence: CASSQDWSIGNQPQHF. The chain links TRBV7-2 to TRBJ1-5; D is undetermined. There are 16 residues in the CDR3. In germline, CDR1 is SGHTA, CDR2 FQGNSA. Trimming took off 5 bases at V and 2 bases at J, with 16 bases between the two ends.

This clonotype has a handful of counts. The rearrangement joins TRBV20-1 to TRBJ1-5, with a tentative D call TRBD1 (5 bases). There are 19 residues in the CDR3. The V and J ends lost 2 bases and 0 bases respectively, with 23 bases between them. Germline V gene sequence: CDR1 DFQATT, CDR2 SNEGSKA (reference sequence). The CDR3 region is CSARSGMGPVGDSNQPQHF. The CDR3 bases are TGCAGTGCTAGATCCGGGATGGGGCCAGTGGGGGATAGCAATCAGCCCCAGCATTTT.

This rearrangement joins TRBV12-3 or TRBV12-4 to TRBJ2-7; TRBD1 aligns across 9 bases. This CDR3 has 15 residues. V gave up 4 bases and J gave up 7 bases; unmatched junction bases: 11. CDR3 DNA: TGTGCCAGCAGTTATACGGACAGGGGTCCGAAGGAGCAGTACTTC. Its translation: CASSYTDRGPKEQYF.

The chain links TRBV10-3 to TRBJ1-2, with D perhaps TRBD1 (5 bases). V lost 2 bases, J lost 8 bases, and 12 bases lay in between. The CDR3 length is 13 residues. Germline V gene data show CDR1 as ENHRY and CDR2 as SYGVKD. This CDR3 reads CAISEAVGTGYTF. Here the CDR3 DNA reads TGTGCCATCAGTGAGGCCGTCGGGACCGGCTACACCTTC.